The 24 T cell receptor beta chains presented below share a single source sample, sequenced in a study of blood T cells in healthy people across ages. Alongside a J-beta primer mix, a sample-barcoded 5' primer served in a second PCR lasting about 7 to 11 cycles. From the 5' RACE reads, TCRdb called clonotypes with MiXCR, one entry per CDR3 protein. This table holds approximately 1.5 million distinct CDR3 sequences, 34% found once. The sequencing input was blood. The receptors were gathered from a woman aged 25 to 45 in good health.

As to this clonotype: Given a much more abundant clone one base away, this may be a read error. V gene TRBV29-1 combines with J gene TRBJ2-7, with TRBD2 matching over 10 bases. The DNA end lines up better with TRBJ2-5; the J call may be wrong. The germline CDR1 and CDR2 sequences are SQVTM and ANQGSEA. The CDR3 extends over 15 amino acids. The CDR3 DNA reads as TGCAGCGTTGAAGGGGCTAGCGGGAGCTTGGAGACCCAGTACTTC. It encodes CSVEGASGSLETQYF.

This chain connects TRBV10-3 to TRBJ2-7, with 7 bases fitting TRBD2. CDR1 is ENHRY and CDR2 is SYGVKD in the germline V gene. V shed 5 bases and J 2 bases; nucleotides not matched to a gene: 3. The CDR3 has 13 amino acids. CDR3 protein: CAISPGLAYEQYF. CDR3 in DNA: TGTGCCATCAGTCCCGGACTAGCCTACGAGCAGTACTTC.

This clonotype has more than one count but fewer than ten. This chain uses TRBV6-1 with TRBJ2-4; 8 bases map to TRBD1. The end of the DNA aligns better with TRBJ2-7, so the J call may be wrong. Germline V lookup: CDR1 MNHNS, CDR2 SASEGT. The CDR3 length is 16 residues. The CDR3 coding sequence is TGTGCCAGCAGTGGGGATCTATGGCAGGGGGCGATCGAGCAGTACTTC. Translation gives CASSGDLWQGAIEQYF.

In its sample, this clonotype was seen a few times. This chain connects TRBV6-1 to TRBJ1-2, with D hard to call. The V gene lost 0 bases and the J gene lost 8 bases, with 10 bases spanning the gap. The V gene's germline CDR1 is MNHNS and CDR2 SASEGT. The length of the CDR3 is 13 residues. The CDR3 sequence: CASSEASQWGYTF. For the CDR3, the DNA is TGTGCCAGCAGTGAAGCGAGTCAGTGGGGCTACACCTTC.

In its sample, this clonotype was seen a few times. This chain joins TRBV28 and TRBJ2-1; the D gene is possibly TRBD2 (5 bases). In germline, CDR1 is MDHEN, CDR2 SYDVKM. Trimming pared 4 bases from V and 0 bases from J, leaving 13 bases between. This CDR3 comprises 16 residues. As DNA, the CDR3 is TGTGCCAGCAGTTCCGCGGGTGCGAGCTCCTACAATGAGCAGTTCTTC. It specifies CASSSAGASSYNEQFF. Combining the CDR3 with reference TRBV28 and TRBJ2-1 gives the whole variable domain DVKVTQSSRYLVKRTGEKVFLECVQDMDHENMFWYRQDPGLGLRLIYFSYDVKMKEKGDIPEGYSVSREKKERFSLILESASTNQTSMYLCASSSAGASSYNEQFFGPGTRLTVL.

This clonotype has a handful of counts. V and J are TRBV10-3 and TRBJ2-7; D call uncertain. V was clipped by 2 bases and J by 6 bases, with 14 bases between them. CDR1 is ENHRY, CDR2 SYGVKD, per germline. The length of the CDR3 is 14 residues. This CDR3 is CAISEVPTNPEQYF. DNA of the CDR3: TGTGCCATCAGTGAGGTGCCAACTAATCCCGAGCAGTACTTC.

CDR3 sequence (DNA): TGTGCCAGCCGAACTCAGAGACAGGGGTACGAGCAGTACTTC. It codes for CASRTQRQGYEQYF. The chain carries TRBV28 and TRBJ2-7; 8 nucleotides align to TRBD1. Germline assignment: CDR1 MDHEN and CDR2 SYDVKM. This CDR3 contains 14 residues. After removal of 8 bases from V and 4 bases from J, the junction contained 10 bases not matched to a gene.

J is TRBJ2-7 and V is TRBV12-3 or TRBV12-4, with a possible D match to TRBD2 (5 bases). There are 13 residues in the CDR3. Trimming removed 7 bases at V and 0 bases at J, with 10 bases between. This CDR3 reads CASTDSSSYEQYF. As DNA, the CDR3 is TGTGCCAGCACGGACTCCAGCTCCTACGAGCAGTACTTC.

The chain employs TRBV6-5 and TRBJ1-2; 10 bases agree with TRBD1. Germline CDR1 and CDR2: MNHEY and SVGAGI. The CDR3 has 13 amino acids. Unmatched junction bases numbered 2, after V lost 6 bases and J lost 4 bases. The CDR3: CASRTGGVYGYTF. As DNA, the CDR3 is TGTGCCAGCAGGACAGGGGGCGTCTATGGCTACACCTTC.

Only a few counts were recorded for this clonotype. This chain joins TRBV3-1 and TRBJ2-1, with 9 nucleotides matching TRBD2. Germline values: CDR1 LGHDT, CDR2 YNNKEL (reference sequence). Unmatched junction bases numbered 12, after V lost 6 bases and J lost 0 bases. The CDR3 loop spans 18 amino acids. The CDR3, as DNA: TGTGCCAGCAGTCCCTGGGTTAGCGGGAGTTACTCCTACAATGAGCAGTTCTTC. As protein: CASSPWVSGSYSYNEQFF.

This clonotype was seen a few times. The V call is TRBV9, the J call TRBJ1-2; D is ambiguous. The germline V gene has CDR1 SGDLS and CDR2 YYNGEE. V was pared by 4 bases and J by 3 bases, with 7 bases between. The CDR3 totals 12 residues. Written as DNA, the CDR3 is TGTGCCAGCAGCCACAGCGACTATGGCTACACCTTC. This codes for CASSHSDYGYTF.

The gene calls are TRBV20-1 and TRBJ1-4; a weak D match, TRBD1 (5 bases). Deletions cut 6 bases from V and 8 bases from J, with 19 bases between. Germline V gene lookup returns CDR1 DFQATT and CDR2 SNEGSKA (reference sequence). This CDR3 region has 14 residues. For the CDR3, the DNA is TGCAGTGCGCCCCTTTTTGGGACTATAGAAAAACTGTTTTTT. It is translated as CSAPLFGTIEKLFF.

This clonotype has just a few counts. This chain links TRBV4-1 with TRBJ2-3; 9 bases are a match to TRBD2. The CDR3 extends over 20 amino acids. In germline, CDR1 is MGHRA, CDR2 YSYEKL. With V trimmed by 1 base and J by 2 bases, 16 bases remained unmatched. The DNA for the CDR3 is TGCGCCAGCAGCCAAGGGGGATACTATAGCGGGGGCGATAACACAGATACGCAGTATTTT. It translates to CASSQGGYYSGGDNTDTQYF.

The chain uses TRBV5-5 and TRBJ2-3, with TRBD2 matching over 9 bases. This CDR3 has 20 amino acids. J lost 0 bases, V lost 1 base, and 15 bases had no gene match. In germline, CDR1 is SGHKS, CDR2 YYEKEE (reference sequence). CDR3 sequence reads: CASSLWVLAGGGGSTDTQYF. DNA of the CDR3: TGTGCCAGCAGCTTGTGGGTACTAGCGGGCGGCGGAGGTAGCACAGATACGCAGTATTTT.

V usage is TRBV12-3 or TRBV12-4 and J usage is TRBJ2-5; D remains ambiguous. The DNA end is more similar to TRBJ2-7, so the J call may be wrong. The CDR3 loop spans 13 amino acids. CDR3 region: CASSFLSLYEQYF. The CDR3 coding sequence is TGTGCCAGCAGTTTCCTTTCTCTCTACGAGCAGTACTTC.

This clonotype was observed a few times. The DNA for the CDR3 is TGTGCCATCAGTGGGGGACTTTCGGAAGCTTTCTTT. Translated: CAISGGLSEAFF. V usage is TRBV10-3 and J usage is TRBJ1-1, with D tentatively TRBD1 (5 bases). The length of the CDR3 is 12 residues. Germline CDR1 and CDR2: ENHRY and SYGVKD. Deletions cut 4 bases from V and 8 bases from J, with 11 bases between.

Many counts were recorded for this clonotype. The CDR3 spells CASSAIPSGSGGEQFF. The CDR3 DNA is TGCGCCAGCAGCGCCATCCCTAGCGGGAGTGGGGGTGAGCAGTTCTTC. The chain joins TRBV5-1 to TRBJ2-1; 10 positions agree with TRBD2. V dropped 4 bases and J dropped 9; count of bases not matched to a gene: 13. Germline V gene sequence: CDR1 SGHRS, CDR2 YFSETQ. The CDR3 length is 16 residues. Using reference TRBV5-1 and TRBJ2-1 for the parts outside the CDR3, the full variable domain is KAGVTQTPRYLIKTRGQQVTLSCSPISGHRSVSWYQQTPGQGLQFLFEYFSETQRNKGNFPGRFSGRQFSNSRSEMNVSTLELGDSALYLCASSAIPSGSGGEQFFGPGTRLTVL.

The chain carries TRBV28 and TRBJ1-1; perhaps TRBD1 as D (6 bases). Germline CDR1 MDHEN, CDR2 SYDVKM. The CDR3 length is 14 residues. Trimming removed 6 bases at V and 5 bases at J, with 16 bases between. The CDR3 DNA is TGTGCCAGCAGCCCGCACAGGGTTGGAACTGAAGCTTTCTTT. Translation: CASSPHRVGTEAFF.

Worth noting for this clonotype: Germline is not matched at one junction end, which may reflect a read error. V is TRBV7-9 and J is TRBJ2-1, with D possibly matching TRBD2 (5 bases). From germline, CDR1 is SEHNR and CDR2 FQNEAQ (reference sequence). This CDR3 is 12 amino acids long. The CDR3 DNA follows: TGTGCCAGCAGCCCGGGGTACAGTGAGCAGTTCTTC. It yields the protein CASSPGYSEQFF.

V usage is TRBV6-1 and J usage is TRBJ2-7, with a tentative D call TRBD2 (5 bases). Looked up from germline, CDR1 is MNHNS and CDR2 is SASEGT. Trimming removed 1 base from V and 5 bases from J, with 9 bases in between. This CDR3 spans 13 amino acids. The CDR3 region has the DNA TGTGCCAGCAGTGAAGATTTCGGGGACGAGCAGTACTTC. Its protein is CASSEDFGDEQYF.

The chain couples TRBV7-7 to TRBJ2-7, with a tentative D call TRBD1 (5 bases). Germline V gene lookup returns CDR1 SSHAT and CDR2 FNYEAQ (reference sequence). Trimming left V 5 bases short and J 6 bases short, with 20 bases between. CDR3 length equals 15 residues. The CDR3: CASSPGSGWSAEQYF. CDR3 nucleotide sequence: TGTGCCAGCAGCCCCGGTTCAGGGTGGTCGGCCGAGCAGTACTTC.

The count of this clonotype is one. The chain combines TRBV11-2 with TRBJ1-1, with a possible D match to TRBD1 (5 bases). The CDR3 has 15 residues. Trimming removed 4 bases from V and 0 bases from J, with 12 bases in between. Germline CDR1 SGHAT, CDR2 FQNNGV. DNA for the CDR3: TGTGCCAGCAGCTCAGGGACCGAAATGAACACTGAAGCTTTCTTT. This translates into CASSSGTEMNTEAFF.

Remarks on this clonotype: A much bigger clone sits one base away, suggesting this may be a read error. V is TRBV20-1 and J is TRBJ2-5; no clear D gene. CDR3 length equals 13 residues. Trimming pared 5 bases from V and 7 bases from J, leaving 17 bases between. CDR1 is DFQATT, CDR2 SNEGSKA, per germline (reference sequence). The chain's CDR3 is CSAPDSLSGTQYF. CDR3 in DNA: TGCAGTGCTCCCGACTCCCTCTCTGGGACCCAGTACTTC.

The CDR3 DNA follows: TGTGCCAGCAGTGATAACAGGGGGAGGAATGAGCAGTTCTTC. Its protein is CASSDNRGRNEQFF. The V gene is TRBV6-1, the J gene TRBJ2-1; 8 nucleotides agree with TRBD1. The CDR3 extends over 14 amino acids. Germline V CDR1 and CDR2: MNHNS, SASEGT. J gave up 7 bases and V 3 bases, and 5 bases lay outside the gene matches.